This entry lists 6 T cell receptor beta chains sequenced from one sample in a study of blood T cells in healthy people across ages. Primers used in a second PCR of roughly 7 to 12 cycles were a sample-barcoded 5' primer and a J-beta primer mix. TCRdb itself ran the 5' RACE reads through MiXCR, one entry per CDR3 protein. Here the sample spans 700,000 or so distinct CDR3 sequences, roughly two fifths being singletons. Material for sequencing was blood. Receptors were obtained from a man older than 75 in good health.

Turning to this clonotype: This could be a read error, since a much larger clone is one nucleotide away. The chain uses TRBV11-2 and TRBJ2-7, with D perhaps matching TRBD1 (5 bases). The V end was cut by 4 bases, the J end by 5 bases, with 18 bases between. CDR1 is SGHAT and CDR2 is FQNNGV in the germline V gene. This CDR3 has 15 residues. The DNA for the CDR3 is TGTGCCAGCAGCTCCAGGGTAGTCGAGTGGAACGAGCAGTACTTC. It yields the protein CASSSRVVEWNEQYF.

This clonotype was recorded a few times. J is TRBJ2-7 and V is TRBV3-1; TRBD2 might be the D (6 bases). CDR1 is LGHDT and CDR2 is YNNKEL in the germline V gene (reference sequence). This CDR3 has 13 residues. The V end was cut by 0 bases, the J end by 7 bases, with 10 bases between. The CDR3 loop is CASSQDPGDEQYF. The CDR3 nucleotides are TGTGCCAGCAGCCAAGACCCGGGGGATGAGCAGTACTTC.

Regarding this clonotype: The junction differs from germline at one of its ends, possibly a read error. This chain uses TRBV14 with TRBJ2-5, with D maybe TRBD2 (5 bases). The germline CDR1 and CDR2 sequences are SGHDN and FVKESK. The CDR3 runs to 14 residues. The CDR3 here is CVSSPPGLRLEQYF. DNA for the CDR3: TGTGTCAGCAGCCCCCCCGGACTGCGTTTGGAGCAGTACTTC.

V and J are TRBV6-2 or TRBV6-3 and TRBJ2-2, with 7 bases that match TRBD1. The CDR3 is 16 residues long. Trimming took 5 bases from V and 2 from J; bases not matched to a gene: 8. CDR1 and CDR2 (germline): MNHEY, SVGEGT. CDR3 sequence (DNA): TGTGCCAGCAGTCGCACCGGGACAGTTAACACCGGGGAGCTGTTTTTT. Its translation is CASSRTGTVNTGELFF.

A note on this clonotype: An end of the junction does not agree with germline; a read error may underlie this. V and J are TRBV11-2 and TRBJ2-4, with 12 bases identical to TRBD2. CDR1 is SGHAT and CDR2 is FQNNGV in the germline V gene. There are 14 residues in the CDR3. The CDR3 sequence: CACSSRTSGASEYF. The CDR3 nucleotides read TGTGCCTGCAGCTCACGGACTAGCGGGGCCTCTGAGTACTTC.

This clonotype was picked up many times. The genes are TRBV7-3 and TRBJ2-2; 9 nucleotides line up with TRBD1. This CDR3 has 15 residues. Germline V lookup: CDR1 SGHTA, CDR2 FQGTGA. With 7 bases clipped from V and 3 bases from J, the junction kept 6 bases outside the gene matches. CDR3 DNA: TGTGCCAGCAATTCGGGGGACAGGGACACCGGGGAGCTGTTTTTT. Protein sequence: CASNSGDRDTGELFF.